This T cell receptor (beta chain) was documented in a study of cytomegalovirus exposure and HLA in healthy donors. There were likely unrecorded immune exposures, though donors were nominally healthy when sampled. Worth noting for this clone: What it binds is not known.

With 60 Vbeta and 13 Jbeta primers, the PCR was carried out. Produced via immunoSEQ multiplex PCR; TCRdb's table is partial and in-frame only. The sample includes just over 60,000 clones, approximately 87% seen only once; the top ten take around 1.5%. CDR1 and CDR2 (germline): SEHNR, FQNEAQ (reference sequence). The V end lost 2 bases, the J end lost 0 bases, and 8 bases lay between the germline ends. This CDR3 has 16 residues. Study-level findings and limits: For presence/absence analyses, sequencing depth was assumed to be roughly uniform across donors. Earlier analysis looked at TCR beta V segments, and most were productive about 90% or about 30% of the time.

The origin of this receptor is a man in his late teens or twenties in good health and CMV-seronegative. Sequencing was carried out using PBMCs. The V gene is TRBV7-9, the J gene TRBJ1-6; D call uncertain. CDR3 in DNA: TGTGCCAGCAGCTTAACGGGAAGCTCCTATAATTCACCCCTCCACTTT. It codes for CASSLTGSSYNSPLHF.